This section outlines one T cell receptor (beta chain) sequence together with its context. Antigen: not known. The sample is drawn from a study of T cell responses to AZD1222 COVID-19 vaccine. General study points: Spike-specific TCRs gained breadth and depth after people received two AZD1222 doses. Baseline seropositivity occurred in only a handful of AZD1222 recipients. Reports indicate that nearly half of spike-specific TCRs are directed at unmutated variant regions. The sample set comprised mostly white British donors with more females, and clonal diversity was possibly underestimated.

Germline CDR1 is MNHEY and CDR2 is SVGEGT. The CDR3 spans 15 residues. The V and J ends lost 6 bases and 7 bases, in that order; junction bases with no gene match: 12. Clones were sequenced by immunoSEQ multiplex PCR, and TCRdb holds only the in-frame ones, with some missing. The data show about 79,000 clones, with around 92% seen just once and roughly 6.4% held by the top ten. Sample: peripheral blood, taken on day 0 of MenACWY control vaccination. The chain has TRBV6-2 or TRBV6-3 and TRBJ1-5, with 7 bases lining up with TRBD1. The sequence came from an adult in good health. CDR3 amino acids: CASSRWDSSAQPQHF. In DNA, the CDR3 is TGTGCCAGCAGCCGATGGGACAGTTCGGCACAGCCCCAGCATTTT.